This T cell receptor (beta chain) was recorded in a study of T-cell memory formation after mild COVID-19. Study conclusions and caveats: Whether day 37 second-wave clones are SARS-CoV-2-specific was not confirmed.

The germline V gene encodes CDR1 LGHNA and CDR2 YNFKEQ. V was shortened by 0 bases and J by 0 bases, with 14 bases between the two germline ends. CDR3 length: 17 amino acids. A single record per CDR3 protein comes from TCRdb applying MiXCR to the 5' RACE reads. This table holds a few hundred thousand distinct CDR3 sequences, over 9% found once. On this clonotype: Its target is unknown.

The sequencing sample was made of PBMCs or a T cell subset sorted from them (not recorded which). The chain joins TRBV4-2 to TRBJ1-1; unclear D gene. The sequence was obtained from a man younger than 30 who had mild COVID-19 (a few samples of this study predate the infection). Cell type and time point are not known. The CDR3 region has the DNA TGTGCCAGCAGCCAAGATGGAAGCGTGGCCCTGAACACTGAAGCTTTCTTT. It encodes CASSQDGSVALNTEAFF.